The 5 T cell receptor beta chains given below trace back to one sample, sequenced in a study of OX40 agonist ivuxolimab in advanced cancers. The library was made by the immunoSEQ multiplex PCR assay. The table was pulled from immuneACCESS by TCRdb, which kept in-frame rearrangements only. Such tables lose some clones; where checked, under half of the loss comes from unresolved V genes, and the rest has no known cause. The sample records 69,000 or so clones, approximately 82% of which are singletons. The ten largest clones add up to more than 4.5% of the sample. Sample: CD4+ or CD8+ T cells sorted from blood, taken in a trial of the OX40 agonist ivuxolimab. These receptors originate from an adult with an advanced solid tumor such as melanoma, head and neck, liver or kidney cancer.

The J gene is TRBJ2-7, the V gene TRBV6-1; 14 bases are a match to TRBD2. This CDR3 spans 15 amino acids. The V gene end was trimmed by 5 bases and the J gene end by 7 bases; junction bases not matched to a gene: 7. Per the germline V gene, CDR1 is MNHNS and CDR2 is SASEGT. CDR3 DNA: TGTGCCAGCAGTTCGGGACTAGCGGGAGCGAGGGAGCAGTACTTC. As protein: CASSSGLAGAREQYF.

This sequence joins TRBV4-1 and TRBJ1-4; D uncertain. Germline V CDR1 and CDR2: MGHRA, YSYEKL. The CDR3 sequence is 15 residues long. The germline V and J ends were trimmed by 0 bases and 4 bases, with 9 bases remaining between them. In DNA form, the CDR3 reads TGCGCCAGCAGCCAAGAGTACAGCTTTAATGAAAAACTGTTTTTT. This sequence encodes CASSQEYSFNEKLFF.

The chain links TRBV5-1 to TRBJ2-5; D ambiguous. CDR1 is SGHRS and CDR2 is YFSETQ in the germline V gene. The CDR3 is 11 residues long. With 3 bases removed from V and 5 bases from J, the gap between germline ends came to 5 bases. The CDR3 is CASSSKETQYF. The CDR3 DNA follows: TGCGCCAGCAGCTCAAAGGAGACCCAGTACTTC.

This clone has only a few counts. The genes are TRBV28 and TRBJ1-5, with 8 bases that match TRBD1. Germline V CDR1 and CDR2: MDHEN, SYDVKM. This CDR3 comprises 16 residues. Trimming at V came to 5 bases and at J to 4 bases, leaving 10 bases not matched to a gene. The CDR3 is CASSPLGRGHNQPQHF. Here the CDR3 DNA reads TGTGCCAGCAGTCCCCTGGGCAGGGGGCATAATCAGCCCCAGCATTTT.

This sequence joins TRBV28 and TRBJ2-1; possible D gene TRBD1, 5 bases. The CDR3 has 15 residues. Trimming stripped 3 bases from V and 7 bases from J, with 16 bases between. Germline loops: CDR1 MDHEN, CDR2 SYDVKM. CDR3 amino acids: CASSFSRQSWNEQFF. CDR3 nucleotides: TGTGCCAGCAGTTTCTCCAGACAGAGTTGGAATGAGCAGTTCTTC.